These 24 T cell receptor beta chains share one sample of origin, sequenced in a study of OX40 agonist ivuxolimab in advanced cancers. Sequencing used immunoSEQ multiplex PCR; TCRdb keeps in-frame clones, though not all of them. The data contain about 100,000 clones, 70% to 90% of them singletons. Sequenced material: CD4+ or CD8+ T cells sorted from blood, taken in a trial of the OX40 agonist ivuxolimab. The receptors here all came from an adult with an advanced solid tumor such as melanoma, head and neck, liver or kidney cancer.

The chain links TRBV18 to TRBJ2-7, with D uncertain. The V and J ends lost 3 bases and 0 bases respectively, with 6 bases between them. The CDR3 contains 13 residues. Germline V gene sequence: CDR1 KGHSH, CDR2 LQKENI. Written as DNA, the CDR3 is TGTGCCAGCTCACCTGGGCCCTCCTACGAGCAGTACTTC. Its protein is CASSPGPSYEQYF.

The chain couples TRBV30 to TRBJ1-2; possible D gene TRBD1, 5 bases. Germline CDR1 is GTSNPN and CDR2 is SVGIG (reference sequence). Between the trimmed V and J ends, which lost 4 bases and 4 bases, there was a span of 16 bases. The CDR3 is made up of 14 amino acids. CDR3 bases: TGTGCCTGGAAGAATAGGGGCACCGTCTATGGCTACACCTTC. It specifies CAWKNRGTVYGYTF.

This chain links TRBV30 with TRBJ1-5, with TRBD1 as a possible D gene (5 bases). CDR3 length equals 12 residues. In germline, CDR1 is GTSNPN, CDR2 SVGIG (reference sequence). V was pared by 3 bases and J by 4 bases, with 7 bases between. The CDR3 nucleotides are TGTGCCTGGAGGCAGGGAAATCAGCCCCAGCATTTT. It codes for CAWRQGNQPQHF.

This rearrangement joins TRBV6-6 to TRBJ2-4, with TRBD2 as a possible D gene (6 bases). The CDR3 loop spans 13 amino acids. Trimming took off 11 bases at V and 3 bases at J, with 14 bases between the two ends. Germline lookup yields CDR1 MNHNY and CDR2 SVGAGI (reference sequence). The CDR3, as DNA: TGTGCCGTCTACGGAGGGAACAAAAACATTCAGTACTTC. Its translation: CAVYGGNKNIQYF.

This clone occurred once. In nucleotides, the CDR3 is TGTGCCAGCAGTGAAGAGGTATTAGCGAGGGAGCAGTACTTC. This gives the protein CASSEEVLAREQYF. The genes are TRBV2 and TRBJ2-7; D may be TRBD2 (5 bases). From germline, CDR1 is SNHLY and CDR2 FYNNEI. The V and J ends lost 1 base and 7 bases respectively, with 14 bases between them. The CDR3 consists of 14 residues.

V and J are TRBV10-3 and TRBJ2-3; 9 nucleotides align to TRBD2. The CDR3 is 16 amino acids. With 4 bases clipped from V and 4 bases from J, the junction kept 9 bases outside the gene matches. CDR1 is ENHRY, CDR2 SYGVKD, per germline. DNA for the CDR3: TGTGCCATCAGTGGGTTGGCTAGCGGGACGGCAGATACGCAGTATTTT. It is translated as CAISGLASGTADTQYF.

This chain links TRBV7-7 with TRBJ1-4; D not certain. There are 13 residues in the CDR3. Trimming pared 1 base from V and 4 bases from J, leaving 4 bases between. The germline gives CDR1 SSHAT, CDR2 FNYEAQ (reference sequence). The CDR3 DNA reads as TGTGCCAGCAGCTTAGATCGTAATGAAAAACTGTTTTTT. Encoded protein: CASSLDRNEKLFF. Looking up the rest from reference TRBV7-7 and TRBJ1-4 gives the full variable domain: GAGVSQSPRYKVTKRGQDVTLRCDPISSHATLYWYQQALGQGPEFLTYFNYEAQPDKSGLPSDRFSAERPEGSISTLTIQRTEQRDSAMYRCASSLDRNEKLFFGSGTQLSVL.

This clone has just one count. The DNA of the CDR3 is TGTGCCAGCAGCTCGGGAGTAGCGGGAAACTACGAGCAGTACTTC. It codes for CASSSGVAGNYEQYF. The chain links TRBV5-4 to TRBJ2-7, with 8 bases lining up with TRBD2. Unmatched junction bases numbered 8, after V lost 3 bases and J lost 3 bases. Germline V gene sequence: CDR1 SGHNT, CDR2 YYREEE (reference sequence). The CDR3 consists of 15 residues.

For the CDR3, the DNA is TGTGCCAGTAGTTTGGGGACCATTAATGAAAAACTGTTTTTT. This sequence encodes CASSLGTINEKLFF. The genes are TRBV19 and TRBJ1-4, with a weak D call TRBD1 (5 bases). Trimming took 5 bases from V and 4 from J, leaving 11 bases between them. There are 14 residues in the CDR3. Germline V gives CDR1 LNHDA, CDR2 SQIVND (reference sequence).

The CDR3 nucleotides are TGCGCCAGCAGGGGGACACAGAACACTGAAGCTTTCTTT. Translating it yields CASRGTQNTEAFF. This chain uses TRBV5-1 with TRBJ1-1; D might be TRBD1 (6 bases). V lost 5 bases and J lost 1, with 9 bases in between. The length of the CDR3 is 13 residues. CDR1 and CDR2 from the germline V gene are SGHRS and YFSETQ.

The genes are TRBV9 and TRBJ1-5; D uncertain. The CDR3 is 15 residues long. CDR1 is SGDLS, CDR2 YYNGEE, per germline. The V and J ends lost 0 bases and 5 bases respectively, with 12 bases between them. This CDR3 is CASSVGWTGHQPQHF. DNA for the CDR3: TGTGCCAGCAGCGTAGGTTGGACGGGTCATCAGCCCCAGCATTTT.

The genes are TRBV9 and TRBJ2-6, with TRBD1 identical over 10 bases. There are 20 residues in the CDR3. The J segment lost 2 bases and the V segment lost 0 bases, leaving 11 bases of the junction unmatched. Germline CDR1 reads SGDLS; CDR2 reads YYNGEE. The CDR3 region is CASSVGRRTGGLAGANVLTF. The CDR3, as DNA: TGTGCCAGCAGCGTAGGGCGAAGGACAGGGGGATTAGCTGGGGCCAACGTCCTGACTTTC. Based on the CDR3 plus reference TRBV9 and TRBJ2-6, the full variable domain is DSGVTQTPKHLITATGQRVTLRCSPRSGDLSVYWYQQSLDQGLQFLIQYYNGEERAKGNILERFSAQQFPDLHSELNLSSLELGDSALYFCASSVGRRTGGLAGANVLTFGAGSRLTVL.

The chain joins TRBV30 to TRBJ2-1, with D hard to call. Trimming pared 4 bases from V and 12 bases from J, leaving 10 bases between. This CDR3 has 10 residues. CDR1 is GTSNPN and CDR2 is SVGIG in the germline V gene (reference sequence). This CDR3 reads CAWKESSQFF. In nucleotides, the CDR3 is TGTGCCTGGAAGGAGTCTTCGCAGTTCTTC.

The gene calls are TRBV7-9 and TRBJ2-5; no definite D call. Trimming cost V 5 bases and J 2 bases, with 15 bases left between them. Germline V gene lookup returns CDR1 SEHNR and CDR2 FQNEAQ (reference sequence). CDR3 size: 15 residues. The chain's CDR3 is CASSTLGHRQETQYF. CDR3 DNA: TGTGCCAGCAGCACCCTTGGCCACCGACAAGAGACCCAGTACTTC.

The chain has TRBV4-2 and TRBJ1-2; D remains ambiguous. V gave up 2 bases and J gave up 0 bases, with 19 bases separating them. From germline, CDR1 is LGHNA and CDR2 YNFKEQ. The CDR3 runs to 18 residues. CDR3 region: CASSQRFHMDQANYGYTF. CDR3 nucleotides: TGTGCCAGCAGCCAAAGGTTTCACATGGACCAAGCTAACTATGGCTACACCTTC.

The rearrangement uses TRBV15 and TRBJ2-5; 10 bases are a match to TRBD2. This CDR3 spans 14 amino acids. After removal of 8 bases from V and 5 bases from J, the junction contained 8 bases not matched to a gene. CDR1 is LNHNV, CDR2 YYDKDF, per germline (reference sequence). Here the CDR3 reads CATRRSGGRETQYF. CDR3 bases: TGTGCCACCCGTCGTAGCGGGGGGAGGGAGACCCAGTACTTC.

The CDR3 spells CASSIGRNTEAFF. The CDR3 region has the DNA TGTGCCAGCAGCATCGGGAGGAACACTGAAGCTTTCTTT. The V and J genes are TRBV11-3 and TRBJ1-1, with D uncertain. The CDR3 consists of 13 residues. Germline-derived CDR1 and CDR2 are SGHNT and YENEEA. Trimming took off 5 bases at V and 1 base at J, with 8 bases between the two ends.

The rearrangement links TRBV2 to TRBJ2-3; TRBD1 matches 9 bases. Trimming removed 5 bases from V and 4 bases from J; junction bases left unmatched: 10. Germline V gene lookup returns CDR1 SNHLY and CDR2 FYNNEI. CDR3 length equals 16 residues. The chain's CDR3 is CASSSDRGALPDTQYF. In DNA form, the CDR3 reads TGTGCCAGCAGTTCGGACAGGGGCGCACTTCCAGATACGCAGTATTTT.

The V call is TRBV5-8, the J call TRBJ2-1; possible D gene TRBD2, 6 bases. The germline V gene has CDR1 SGHTS and CDR2 YDEGEE. The CDR3 is 15 amino acids. V lost 0 bases and J 10 bases, leaving 17 bases between the germline ends. CDR3 coding DNA: TGTGCCAGCAGCTTGGGGGTGGTAGCGGAACAGGAGCAGTTCTTC. Its protein product is CASSLGVVAEQEQFF.

V usage is TRBV2 and J usage is TRBJ2-7, with D perhaps TRBD2 (6 bases). Germline V gene sequence: CDR1 SNHLY, CDR2 FYNNEI. The CDR3 is 14 amino acids. The V gene lost 7 bases and the J gene lost 4 bases, with 17 bases spanning the gap. CDR3 in DNA: TGTGCCAGCATGACGGGGGAGGCCGGGTACGAGCAGTACTTC. Translation: CASMTGEAGYEQYF.

The chain is built from TRBV18 and TRBJ2-6; D ambiguous. Trimming took 6 bases from V and 2 from J, leaving 8 bases between them. CDR3 length equals 14 residues. The germline V gene has CDR1 KGHSH and CDR2 LQKENI. CDR3 DNA sequence: TGTGCCAGCTCTCCCCTCCCTGGGGCCAACGTCCTGACTTTC. Its protein is CASSPLPGANVLTF.

This rearrangement joins TRBV6-1 to TRBJ2-7; a weak D match, TRBD1 (7 bases). This CDR3 comprises 14 residues. From germline, CDR1 is MNHNS and CDR2 SASEGT. V shed 4 bases and J shed 2 bases, with 12 bases lying between them. The CDR3 spells CASSVGRGAYEQYF. CDR3 nucleotides: TGTGCCAGCAGTGTGGGCAGGGGGGCCTACGAGCAGTACTTC.

The rearrangement joins TRBV7-3 to TRBJ2-2; D is undetermined. V was pared by 0 bases and J by 6 bases, with 5 bases between. Germline V gene data show CDR1 as SGHTA and CDR2 as FQGTGA. This CDR3 has 13 residues. CDR3 in DNA: TGTGCCAGCAGCTTAACGGGTCCCGGGGAGCTGTTTTTT. Amino acid sequence: CASSLTGPGELFF.

This clone occurred once. The rearrangement links TRBV13 to TRBJ1-3; a possible D gene is TRBD1 (5 bases). The CDR3 has 16 residues. Germline values: CDR1 PRHDT, CDR2 FYEKMQ (reference sequence). V shed 5 bases and J shed 0 bases, with 14 bases lying between them. CDR3 in DNA: TGTGCCAGCAGCGAGGGGACGGATTTCTCTGGAAACACCATATATTTT. Translated: CASSEGTDFSGNTIYF.